This TCR beta chain was observed in a study of post-analysis software for immune sequencing data. Findings and caveats of the study: Several TRBV segments, TRBV5-6, TRBV5-1 and TRBV20-1 among them, were found more frequent in patients than controls. Samples from one preparation batch, clustered by F measure, grouped strongly together.

About this clonotype: Its antigen remains unknown.

Unique molecular identifiers were built into the TCR beta cDNA libraries. A single record per CDR3 protein comes from TCRdb applying MiXCR to the PCR reads. This sample has about 810,000 distinct CDR3 sequences, with 53% found just once. The CDR3 consists of 15 residues. In germline, CDR1 is LGHDT, CDR2 YNNKEL (reference sequence). V lost 2 bases and J 5 bases, leaving 15 bases between the germline ends. The source material was blood. The receptor was isolated from a girl under 18 with multiple sclerosis. The V and J genes are TRBV3-1 and TRBJ1-2; D remains unclear. Here the CDR3 DNA reads TGTGCCAGCAGCCAACCTTCCGACGGAAAATATGGCTACACCTTC. Translated: CASSQPSDGKYGYTF.